The rows below give T cell receptor beta chains drawn from one sample of a study of blood T cell repertoires in COVID-19. Sequenced by immunoSEQ multiplex PCR; TCRdb stores in-frame clones only, minus some. The table includes over 300,000 clones, around 83% detected once. The sample consisted of peripheral blood. The receptors derive from a woman in her 50s with acute or convalescent COVID-19. The CDR3 runs from the conserved cysteine through the conserved F or W. The D gene is left open where the match is weak. A row's size may be missing; if present it is once, few, many or a size class.

>TRBD2|TRBV7-2|-|TRBJ2-3
CASSLAYAGGPGDTQYF
TGTGCCAGCAGCTTAGCGTATGCGGGGGGGCCCGGAGATACGCAGTATTTT
>TRBD2|TRBV5-6|few|TRBJ2-7
CASSSVYWGGTATPFF
TGTGCCAGCAGCTCAGTTTATTGGGGAGGGACCGCCACCCCGTTCTTC
>-|TRBV27|-|TRBJ1-1
CATTRQGDSEAFF
TGTGCCACCACACGCCAAGGGGACTCCGAAGCTTTCTTT
>-|TRBV6-6|once|TRBJ1-1
CASSYSGTPETEAFF
TGTGCCAGCAGTTACAGCGGGACTCCGGAGACTGAAGCTTTCTTT
>-|TRBV14|-|TRBJ2-2
CASSETLTRLIGGELFF
TGTGCCAGCAGTGAGACTCTTACCCGGCTAATCGGCGGGGAGCTGTTTTTT
>-|TRBV2|-|TRBJ1-2
CASSVQVQVTF
TGTGCCAGCAGCGTACAGGTCCAGGTGACCTTC
>TRBD2|TRBV10-3|once|TRBJ2-5
CAISDRLAGGRSLSGETQYF
TGTGCCATCAGTGACCGACTAGCGGGAGGGCGTTCTTTGTCGGGGGAGACCCAGTACTTC
>-|TRBV7-9|-|TRBJ1-1
CASSIGGGNTEAFF
TGTGCCAGCAGCATCGGGGGTGGGAACACTGAAGCTTTCTTT
>TRBD1|TRBV3-1/TRBV3-2|-|TRBJ1-4
CASSQSTGIEGKTVF
TGTGCCAGCAGCCAGTCGACAGGGATTGAAGGAAAAACTGTTTTT
>TRBD2|TRBV27|few|TRBJ2-1
CASNQREGEQFF
TGTGCCAGCAATCAGCGGGAGGGTGAGCAGTTCTTC
>TRBD1|TRBV27|-|TRBJ1-1
CASSDRGEAFF
TGTGCCAGCAGTGACAGGGGTGAAGCTTTCTTT
>-|TRBV7-9|once|TRBJ1-1
CASSPHLGSVGGTEAFF
TGTGCCAGCAGCCCCCACCTTGGATCGGTAGGGGGCACTGAAGCTTTCTTT
>-|TRBV30|-|TRBJ2-1
CAWSKSRTDFYNEQFF
TGTGCCTGGAGTAAGAGCCGGACAGATTTCTACAATGAGCAGTTCTTC
>-|TRBV2|-|TRBJ1-2
CASRAQLTESYGYTF
TGTGCCAGCAGAGCCCAACTGACAGAGTCCTATGGCTACACCTTC
>TRBD1|TRBV19|-|TRBJ2-7
CASRRQGVGEQYF
TGTGCCAGTAGGAGACAGGGGGTCGGCGAGCAGTACTTC
>TRBD2|TRBV3-1/TRBV3-2|once|TRBJ2-2
CASSQALAGNTGELFF
TGTGCCAGCAGCCAAGCGCTAGCGGGGAACACCGGGGAGCTGTTTTTT
>-|TRBV2|-|TRBJ1-1
CASKKGMNTEAFF
TGTGCCAGCAAAAAGGGGATGAACACTGAAGCTTTCTTT
>TRBD2|TRBV2|-|TRBJ2-2
CASTTARTSSGELFF
TGTGCCAGCACTACAGCCAGGACTAGCTCCGGGGAGCTGTTTTTT
>-|TRBV2|once|TRBJ1-6
CASSGQSNSPLHF
TGTGCCAGCAGTGGGCAGTCTAATTCACCCCTCCACTTT
>TRBD2|TRBV2|-|TRBJ2-3
CASSATSSDTQYF
TGTGCCAGCAGCGCGACTAGCTCAGATACGCAGTATTTT
>TRBD2|TRBV6-1|few|TRBJ2-5
CASSEGRSGGQRETQYF
TGTGCCAGCAGTGAAGGCCGTAGCGGGGGGCAGAGGGAGACCCAGTACTTC
>TRBD2|TRBV30|-|TRBJ2-7
CAWAGLANEQYF
TGTGCCTGGGCGGGACTAGCGAACGAGCAGTACTTC
>TRBD1|TRBV19|-|TRBJ2-1
CASSKDRGYNEQFF
TGTGCCAGTAGTAAGGACAGGGGGTACAATGAGCAGTTCTTC
>-|TRBV3-1/TRBV3-2|-|TRBJ2-7
CASSHSLDYEQYF
TGTGCCAGCAGCCACTCACTTGATTACGAGCAGTACTTC
>-|TRBV5-1|-|TRBJ2-1
CASSPQMVAASSYNEQFF
TGCGCCAGCAGCCCCCAGATGGTGGCTGCCAGCTCCTACAATGAGCAGTTCTTC
>-|TRBV4-1|-|TRBJ1-2
CASSPGHGYTF
TGCGCCAGCAGTCCAGGTCATGGCTACACCTTC
>TRBD1|TRBV29-1|once|TRBJ1-1
CSVEGQGATNTEAFF
TGCAGCGTTGAAGGACAGGGGGCCACGAACACTGAAGCTTTCTTT
>TRBD1|TRBV5-1|-|TRBJ2-3
CASSPALGQGDTQYF
TGCGCCAGCAGCCCAGCCCTAGGACAGGGCGATACGCAGTATTTT
>-|TRBV6-4|-|TRBJ2-2
CASSPEQVTGELFF
TGTGCCAGCAGCCCAGAACAGGTTACCGGGGAGCTGTTTTTT
>TRBD1|TRBV6-1|once|TRBJ2-7
CASSERDRPAGYEQYF
TGTGCCAGCAGTGAGAGGGACAGGCCCGCCGGGTACGAGCAGTACTTC
>-|TRBV6-2/TRBV6-3|-|TRBJ1-1
CASSYGGANTEAFF
TGTGCCAGCAGTTACGGGGGGGCGAACACTGAAGCTTTCTTT
>-|TRBV3-1/TRBV3-2|-|TRBJ1-5
CASSQQGNSNQPQHF
TGTGCCAGCAGCCAACAGGGAAATAGCAATCAGCCCCAGCATTTT
>TRBD1|TRBV3-1/TRBV3-2|-|TRBJ1-1
CASCRTGWTEAFF
TGTGCCAGTTGCCGGACAGGATGGACTGAAGCTTTCTTT
>TRBD1|TRBV29-1|few|TRBJ2-5
CSVATGVETQYF
TGCAGCGTCGCGACAGGGGTAGAGACCCAGTACTTC
>-|TRBV3-1/TRBV3-2|-|TRBJ1-3
CASSQGGGGGNTIYF
TGTGCCAGCAGCCAAGGCGGGGGAGGTGGAAACACCATATATTTT